A single T cell receptor beta chain is shown here with its context. Its target antigen remains unknown. Base qualities are not recorded, but no much larger clone differs from it by a single base. The data stem from a study of human T cells and chemical hapten exposure (dated by TCRdb to 2020 to 2023). General notes on the study: For sensitization, 2% DPC in acetone was applied to an approximately 2 cm by approximately 2 cm area of upper inner arm skin. Most of the patients in the cohort were female, and the cohort covered alopecia areata with under or over 50% scalp involvement, alopecia totalis and alopecia universalis. For every blood RNA sample, sequencing covered both the TCR alpha and TCR beta chains. Libraries were pooled for sequencing, and per-sample TCR yields varied mainly because of small differences in library volumes within the pool. Patient blood was sampled pre-sensitization (week 0) and at 2, 6 and about 24 weeks after DPC sensitization. Patch testing on the upper back used Finn chambers containing 0.01% DPC, with scoring done after 6 days according to International Contact Dermatitis Research Group standards. The study tracked peripheral blood TCR repertoire changes in vivo during primary and secondary sensitization to the hapten diphenylcyclopropenone (DPC) in alopecia patients. Around 30 alopecia patients provided blood for TCR sequencing at one to four time points (pre-sensitization, 2, 6 and 24 weeks). Weekly therapeutic DPC doses were additionally applied to the scalp of patients throughout the roughly 25-week study period.

The research as a whole found: Alopecia, a presumed autoimmune disease, was present in all patients, so the immune response of the patients might differ from that of healthy individuals. After repeated subsampling, the strength of the expansion versus patch-test correlation and the threshold at which it became significant changed. No change with DPC sensitization was found in the number of TCRs above 1 in 1000 frequency, and no evidence of global repertoire structure alterations was found. A positive correlation was found between the number of PT1 expanded TCRs and patch test score, with significance reached at thresholds 8, 16 and 32 but not 4. Compared with pre-sensitization or healthy control sets, expanded TCRs formed significantly more large CDR3 similarity clusters, which is consistent with antigen-driven responses.

Per the publication, the time point label means: patch test 2, 6 weeks after DPC sensitization. The treatment or condition tag for this specimen amounts to: therapeutic diphenylcyclopropenone sensitization with weekly scalp DPC. Total RNA was isolated from unfractionated whole blood collected in Tempus Blood RNA tubes. At each patch-test visit, blood was drawn before the patch test was applied. Patients were eligible if aged 18 to 70, diagnosed with alopecia and judged suitable for DPC therapy, and pregnant patients were excluded. V is cut by 5 bases and J by 4 bases, and the space between the germline ends is 6 bases. Including the terminal cysteine and phenylalanine, the CDR3 comprises 11 residues. Only CDR3 DNA remains: 33 bases, in frame from the first base. The germline V gene encodes CDR1 MNHEY and CDR2 SVGAGI. Library generation was performed with RACE. Sequencing was performed on a NextSeq 500. Library preparation attached unique molecular identifiers to individual cDNA molecules for quantitative, reproducible TCR counting. From the authors' description of their analysis: The median number of TCRs per sample was approximately 98,000, ranging from roughly 20,000 to 700,000. V, J and CDR3 annotation of the TCR reads was carried out using the Decombinator software suite. For PS versus PT1 abundance plots, all samples were subsampled to the same number of TCRs (28,000). Expanded TCRs were defined as absent before sensitization and observed at least eight times at the 2-week time point. TCRdb trimmed public reads at Q25 via fastp, called clones via MiXCR and kept in-frame beta chains. Rows merge per CDR3 protein into single entries with the most common DNA and genes. The V and J calls and clone size come from TCRdb's table, not from the authors' own analysis. This sample lists some 42,000 distinct CDR3 sequences; around a tenth were detected once. The ten largest clones represent 11% to 15% of the sample.

The V and J genes are TRBV6-5 and TRBJ2-7; there is no confident call for the D gene. Here the sequenced sample was whole blood, taken in connection with sensitization to the hapten diphenylcyclopropenone (DPC). The receptor comes from a woman aged 30 to 39 with alopecia areata. Some clones in this sample may be carry-over from other donors' samples. Here is the DNA: TGTGCCAGCAGTCCCGTTTACGAGCAGTACTTC. The resulting protein is CASSPVYEQYF.